Presented here are 30 T cell receptor beta chains from one specimen sequenced in a study of control samples from healthy donors and cancer patients. Assay: immunoSEQ multiplex PCR; the TCRdb copy retains only in-frame clones and omits some. The table includes about 98,000 clones, 79% detected once. The sample taken for sequencing was blood. Every receptor here comes from a woman in her 30s in good health.

V is TRBV14 and J is TRBJ2-3; D may be TRBD2 (5 bases). CDR3 length: 15 amino acids. Germline loops: CDR1 SGHDN, CDR2 FVKESK. Trimming removed 5 bases from V and 4 bases from J, with 16 bases in between. The CDR3 here is CASSKRTALADTQYF. As DNA, the CDR3 is TGTGCCAGCAGCAAAAGGACTGCGCTGGCAGATACGCAGTATTTT. The full variable domain, completed using reference TRBV14 and TRBJ2-3, is EAGVTQFPSHSVIEKGQTVTLRCDPISGHDNLYWYRRVMGKEIKFLLHFVKESKQDESGMPNNRFLAERTGGTYSTLKVQPAELEDSGVYFCASSKRTALADTQYFGPGTRLTVL.

The rearrangement links TRBV19 to TRBJ1-3; 9 bases match TRBD1. Looked up from germline, CDR1 is LNHDA and CDR2 is SQIVND (reference sequence). J gave up 8 bases and V 5 bases, and 4 bases lay outside the gene matches. The length of the CDR3 is 13 residues. CDR3 DNA sequence: TGTGCCAGTAGTTCGGACAGGGGAGACACCATATATTTT. Translated, it gives CASSSDRGDTIYF.

The chain links TRBV4-3 to TRBJ2-3; D not certain. This CDR3 is 16 amino acids long. Germline lookup yields CDR1 LGHNA and CDR2 YSLEER. The V gene lost 0 bases and the J gene lost 0 bases, with 10 bases spanning the gap. The CDR3 protein is CASSQDRAKSTDTQYF. CDR3 in DNA: TGCGCCAGCAGCCAAGACCGGGCGAAAAGCACAGATACGCAGTATTTT.

This clone was detected a few times. V gene TRBV27 combines with J gene TRBJ1-1; D call uncertain. The CDR3 totals 13 residues. Germline V gene sequence: CDR1 MNHEY, CDR2 SMNVEV (reference sequence). V lost 6 bases and J lost 1, with 9 bases in between. The CDR3 bases are TGTGCCAGCAGCCAAACACGGAACACTGAAGCTTTCTTT. Encoded protein: CASSQTRNTEAFF.

The CDR3, as DNA: TGCAGCGTTGTTACAGCTATGAACACTGAAGCTTTCTTT. It codes for CSVVTAMNTEAFF. V usage is TRBV29-1 and J usage is TRBJ1-1; D remains ambiguous. Per the germline V gene, CDR1 is SQVTM and CDR2 is ANQGSEA. This CDR3 contains 13 residues. V shed 4 bases and J shed 0 bases, with 9 bases lying between them.

The rearrangement joins TRBV7-2 to TRBJ2-7; TRBD2 matches 9 bases. CDR3 length: 15 residues. Germline CDR1 and CDR2: SGHTA and FQGNSA. Trimming at V came to 4 bases and at J to 3 bases, leaving 7 bases not matched to a gene. DNA for the CDR3: TGTGCCAGCAGCTCGTCGCTAGCGGGGCGCTACGAGCAGTACTTC. Amino acids: CASSSSLAGRYEQYF. The entire variable domain, with the rest obtained from reference TRBV7-2 and TRBJ2-7, is as follows: GAGVSQSPSNKVTEKGKDVELRCDPISGHTALYWYRQSLGQGLEFLIYFQGNSAPDKSGLPSDRFSAERTGGSVSTLTIQRTQQEDSAVYLCASSSSLAGRYEQYFGPGTRLTVT.

The chain is built from TRBV2 and TRBJ2-5; D is ambiguous. The CDR3 has 13 residues. The germline CDR1 and CDR2 sequences are SNHLY and FYNNEI. V shed 4 bases and J shed 5 bases, with 11 bases lying between them. The chain's CDR3 is CASSAPIGETQYF. The CDR3, as DNA: TGTGCCAGCAGTGCCCCTATCGGGGAGACCCAGTACTTC. Full variable domain (missing parts from reference TRBV2 and TRBJ2-5): EPEVTQTPSHQVTQMGQEVILRCVPISNHLYFYWYRQILGQKVEFLVSFYNNEISEKSEIFDDQFSVERPDGSNFTLKIRSTKLEDSAMYFCASSAPIGETQYFGPGTRLLVL.

This sequence joins TRBV7-2 and TRBJ2-4; TRBD2 might be the D (6 bases). The CDR3 has 13 amino acids. The V gene's germline CDR1 is SGHTA and CDR2 FQGNSA. Trimming pared 1 base from V and 7 bases from J, leaving 8 bases between. DNA for the CDR3: TGTGCCAGCAGCTTAGGTCGGGGGAACATTCAGTACTTC. As protein: CASSLGRGNIQYF. Full variable domain (missing parts from reference TRBV7-2 and TRBJ2-4): GAGVSQSPSNKVTEKGKDVELRCDPISGHTALYWYRQSLGQGLEFLIYFQGNSAPDKSGLPSDRFSAERTGGSVSTLTIQRTQQEDSAVYLCASSLGRGNIQYFGAGTRLSVL.

V usage is TRBV11-2 and J usage is TRBJ2-2; TRBD2 is a possible D gene (6 bases). The CDR3 consists of 17 residues. The germline gives CDR1 SGHAT, CDR2 FQNNGV. V was pared by 5 bases and J by 8 bases, with 24 bases between. DNA of the CDR3: TGTGCCAGCAGCCCCTCGGCGGGGACGCAAAGGCCGGGGGAGCTGTTTTTT. This sequence encodes CASSPSAGTQRPGELFF.

The V gene is TRBV29-1, the J gene TRBJ1-2, with 9 bases matching TRBD1. This CDR3 has 13 amino acids. V gave up 3 bases and J gave up 5 bases; unmatched junction bases: 4. Germline assignment: CDR1 SQVTM and CDR2 ANQGSEA. CDR3: CSVDDRGVYGYTF. In DNA, the CDR3 is TGCAGCGTTGACGACAGGGGGGTGTATGGCTACACCTTC.

The gene calls are TRBV4-3 and TRBJ2-7; TRBD1 aligns across 8 bases. J was trimmed by 2 bases and V by 2 bases; bases with no gene match: 5. The CDR3 has 15 residues. CDR1 is LGHNA, CDR2 YSLEER, per germline. In DNA form, the CDR3 reads TGCGCCAGCAGCCAAAGTACAGGGGGACCCTACGAGCAGTACTTC. Protein product: CASSQSTGGPYEQYF.

The chain carries TRBV19 and TRBJ1-2; tentative D call: TRBD1 (5 bases). CDR3 size: 15 residues. Germline loops: CDR1 LNHDA, CDR2 SQIVND (reference sequence). V was pared by 7 bases and J by 5 bases, with 20 bases between. Here the CDR3 DNA reads TGTGCCAGTATGCGGGACCCCCGAGGCTCATATGGCTACACCTTC. Translation gives CASMRDPRGSYGYTF.

This clone was detected only once. The genes are TRBV7-6 and TRBJ2-1; TRBD2 aligns across 7 bases. The CDR3 extends over 15 amino acids. J was trimmed by 4 bases and V by 5 bases; bases with no gene match: 8. The germline V gene has CDR1 SGHVS and CDR2 FNYEAQ. CDR3: CASSPPGRGYNEQFF. The CDR3 coding sequence is TGTGCCAGCAGCCCACCAGGGCGGGGGTACAATGAGCAGTTCTTC. The entire variable domain, with the rest obtained from reference TRBV7-6 and TRBJ2-1, is as follows: GAGVSQSPRYKVTKRGQDVALRCDPISGHVSLYWYRQALGQGPEFLTYFNYEAQQDKSGLPNDRFSAERPEGSISTLTIQRTEQRDSAMYRCASSPPGRGYNEQFFGPGTRLTVL.

The rearrangement joins TRBV2 to TRBJ1-4; 8 bases match TRBD1. Germline values: CDR1 SNHLY, CDR2 FYNNEI. This CDR3 has 15 amino acids. Trimming cost V 4 bases and J 3 bases; bases outside gene matches: 4. The CDR3 protein is CASSVRTGPNEKLFF. The CDR3 DNA is TGTGCCAGCAGTGTACGGACAGGGCCTAATGAAAAACTGTTTTTT.

J is TRBJ1-4 and V is TRBV6-5; TRBD1 is a possible D gene (5 bases). Looked up from germline, CDR1 is MNHEY and CDR2 is SVGAGI. The CDR3 is made up of 13 amino acids. V shed 10 bases and J shed 3 bases, with 12 bases lying between them. The CDR3: CATQGAANEKLFF. The CDR3 coding sequence is TGTGCCACCCAGGGAGCGGCTAATGAAAAACTGTTTTTT.

The genes are TRBV5-1 and TRBJ1-5, with D hard to call. The V gene's germline CDR1 is SGHRS and CDR2 YFSETQ. This CDR3 is built from 14 residues. The germline V and J ends were trimmed by 0 bases and 9 bases, with 13 bases remaining between them. The CDR3 is CASSLDGGTWPQHF. As DNA, the CDR3 is TGCGCCAGCAGCTTGGACGGTGGAACATGGCCCCAGCATTTT.

The V call is TRBV5-4, the J call TRBJ2-3, with a possible D match to TRBD2 (6 bases). This CDR3 region has 14 residues. Per the germline V gene, CDR1 is SGHNT and CDR2 is YYREEE (reference sequence). Trimming took off 4 bases at V and 4 bases at J, with 13 bases between the two ends. The CDR3 is CASSTRDSPDTQYF. The CDR3 coding sequence is TGTGCCAGCAGCACCCGGGACTCCCCAGATACGCAGTATTTT. The whole variable domain, remainder taken from reference TRBV5-4 and TRBJ2-3, is ETGVTQSPTHLIKTRGQQVTLRCSSQSGHNTVSWYQQALGQGPQFIFQYYREEENGRGNFPPRFSGLQFPNYSSELNVNALELDDSALYLCASSTRDSPDTQYFGPGTRLTVL.

This rearrangement joins TRBV12-3 or TRBV12-4 to TRBJ1-2; D might be TRBD1 (5 bases). With 6 bases removed from V and 7 bases from J, the gap between germline ends came to 12 bases. The CDR3 totals 12 residues. CDR3 bases: TGTGCCAGCAGCCGGTACGGGGGTGGCTACACCTTC. This codes for CASSRYGGGYTF.

The rearrangement uses TRBV12-5 and TRBJ2-4, with D hard to call. The CDR3 spans 14 residues. Germline V gene sequence: CDR1 LGHNT, CDR2 FRNRAP. V shed 5 bases and J shed 3 bases, with 11 bases lying between them. The DNA of the CDR3 is TGTGCTAGTGGTGACCGGGCCTTCAAAAACATTCAGTACTTC. Translating it yields CASGDRAFKNIQYF.

V gene TRBV6-4 combines with J gene TRBJ1-5, with D hard to call. The V gene's germline CDR1 is MRHNA and CDR2 SNTAGT. CDR3 length: 13 amino acids. V was pared by 2 bases and J by 2 bases, with 4 bases between. CDR3 coding DNA: TGTGCCAGCAGTGACAGGGGCAATCAGCCCCAGCATTTT. Protein sequence: CASSDRGNQPQHF.

In this sample, this clone turned up once. The chain has TRBV7-2 and TRBJ2-1; D gene unclear. V was shortened by 8 bases and J by 0 bases, with 8 bases between the two germline ends. CDR3 length equals 13 residues. Looked up from germline, CDR1 is SGHTA and CDR2 is FQGNSA. CDR3 protein: CASFRSSYNEQFF. CDR3 in DNA: TGTGCCAGCTTTAGGAGCTCCTACAATGAGCAGTTCTTC.

CDR3 nucleotide sequence: TGCGCCAGCAGTGAGGCGAACTTCGCCGGGACAGGGTTCACAGATACGCAGTATTTT. This encodes CASSEANFAGTGFTDTQYF. This chain links TRBV10-1 with TRBJ2-3; TRBD1 agrees at 9 bases. This CDR3 has 19 amino acids. Trimming removed 2 bases from V and 2 bases from J; junction bases left unmatched: 14. CDR1 and CDR2 (germline): WNHNN, SYGVQD (reference sequence).

This sequence joins TRBV12-5 and TRBJ1-2; 7 bases fit TRBD1. The V and J ends lost 11 bases and 5 bases, in that order; junction bases with no gene match: 11. Germline V gene lookup returns CDR1 LGHNT and CDR2 FRNRAP. The CDR3 has 13 residues. The CDR3 DNA follows: TGTGCTTTACTCTCCGGGACAGATTATGGCTACACCTTC. Its translation: CALLSGTDYGYTF.

The gene calls are TRBV6-6 and TRBJ1-1; no firm D call. Germline-derived CDR1 and CDR2 are MNHNY and SVGAGI (reference sequence). Trimming shortened V by 3 bases and J by 0 bases, and 11 bases separated the two germline ends. The CDR3 runs to 15 residues. The CDR3 reads CASSYQDPMNTEAFF. CDR3 nucleotides: TGTGCCAGCAGTTATCAGGACCCCATGAACACTGAAGCTTTCTTT.

The gene calls are TRBV5-1 and TRBJ2-7, with TRBD1 identical over 10 bases. Germline CDR1 and CDR2: SGHRS and YFSETQ. The CDR3 totals 16 residues. V was pared by 1 base and J by 3 bases, with 7 bases of the junction left unmatched. In DNA, the CDR3 is TGCGCCAGCAGCTTGCTAAGGGACAGGGGAGGCTACGAGCAGTACTTC. This translates into CASSLLRDRGGYEQYF.

This chain links TRBV11-2 with TRBJ2-3; the D call may be TRBD1 or TRBD2 (6 bases each). The CDR3 has 15 residues. Germline V gene lookup returns CDR1 SGHAT and CDR2 FQNNGV. V lost 3 bases to trimming and J lost 2 bases, with 12 bases between them. CDR3 nucleotides: TGTGCCAGCAGCTTCTCTGGGGGGCCCACAGATACGCAGTATTTT. Translation gives CASSFSGGPTDTQYF.

V and J are TRBV9 and TRBJ2-7, with D hard to call. This CDR3 spans 14 amino acids. In germline, CDR1 is SGDLS, CDR2 YYNGEE. Trimming took 0 bases from V and 0 from J, leaving 7 bases between them. The CDR3 spells CASSVGLNSYEQYF. The CDR3 DNA sequence: TGTGCCAGCAGCGTAGGACTGAACTCCTACGAGCAGTACTTC.

The chain carries TRBV12-5 and TRBJ1-1, with D perhaps TRBD1 (5 bases). The germline V gene encodes CDR1 LGHNT and CDR2 FRNRAP. The CDR3 is made up of 15 amino acids. V gave up 0 bases and J gave up 3 bases, with 11 bases separating them. The CDR3 reads CASGLVWGFDTEAFF. Written as DNA, the CDR3 is TGTGCTAGTGGTTTGGTATGGGGGTTTGACACTGAAGCTTTCTTT.

This clone was observed a single time. The gene calls are TRBV7-2 and TRBJ2-1; 8 positions match TRBD2. This CDR3 has 15 amino acids. CDR1 SGHTA and CDR2 FQGNSA come from the germline V gene. Germline trimming cut 1 base from V and 8 bases from J; bases unmatched to any gene: 7. CDR3 sequence: CASSLVNGGGYEQFF. The CDR3 DNA is TGTGCCAGCAGCTTAGTGAACGGCGGGGGGTATGAGCAGTTCTTC.

On this clone: Compared with germline, one end of the junction differs, possibly owing to a read error. The rearrangement joins TRBV7-7 to TRBJ2-5; 9 bases agree with TRBD2. The CDR3 length is 14 residues. The V gene's germline CDR1 is SSHAT and CDR2 FNYEAQ (reference sequence). CDR3 sequence: CASSTERGVKTQYF. In DNA form, the CDR3 reads TGTGCTAGCAGCACCGAGCGGGGGGTGAAGACCCAGTACTTC.